These 19 T cell receptor beta chains were sequenced from one sample in a study of T cell responses to AZD1222 COVID-19 vaccine. TCRdb's copy holds only in-frame clones and misses some; the assay was immunoSEQ multiplex PCR. The sample gives around 92,000 clones, under 95% of which show up once; about 24% is in the top ten. The material was peripheral blood, obtained on day 0 of AZD1222 vaccination. These receptors all come from an adult in good health.

This rearrangement joins TRBV29-1 to TRBJ2-3, with D perhaps matching TRBD1 (5 bases). CDR1 and CDR2 (germline): SQVTM, ANQGSEA. Between the trimmed V and J ends, which lost 8 bases and 1 base, there was a span of 16 bases. This CDR3 has 14 amino acids. CDR3 DNA sequence: TGCAGCTCCTACTCGGGCAGGGGCACAGATACGCAGTATTTT. This translates into CSSYSGRGTDTQYF.

This chain connects TRBV2 to TRBJ2-3, with 7 bases aligning to TRBD1. The CDR3 sequence is 15 residues long. Germline V CDR1 and CDR2: SNHLY, FYNNEI. V lost 2 bases to trimming and J lost 0 bases; unmatched junction nucleotides: 2. The CDR3 region is CASSESQGSTDTQYF. The CDR3, as DNA: TGTGCCAGCAGTGAATCACAGGGGAGCACAGATACGCAGTATTTT.

This clone was seen only once. The V call is TRBV6-5, the J call TRBJ2-1; 9 nucleotides line up with TRBD1. This CDR3 contains 15 residues. The germline gives CDR1 MNHEY, CDR2 SVGAGI. The trim removed 4 bases at V and 7 bases at J, leaving 8 bases unmatched. For the CDR3, the DNA is TGTGCCAGCAGTTCCTCCGGGACAGGGAAAAATGAGCAGTTCTTC. Its protein product is CASSSSGTGKNEQFF.

The V and J genes are TRBV24-1 and TRBJ2-7; 8 bases agree with TRBD2. In germline, CDR1 is KGHDR, CDR2 SFDVKD. The V segment lost 3 bases and the J segment 1 base; nucleotides outside the gene matches: 4. This CDR3 comprises 15 residues. CDR3: CATSDTSGGSYEQYF. The DNA for the CDR3 is TGTGCCACCAGTGATACGAGCGGGGGTTCCTACGAGCAGTACTTC.

The V gene is TRBV7-2, the J gene TRBJ1-4; D gene unclear. Germline V gene sequence: CDR1 SGHTA, CDR2 FQGNSA. V was cut by 4 bases and J by 8 bases, with 8 bases left in between. The CDR3 spans 12 residues. CDR3 coding DNA: TGTGCCAGCAGCTCTTTGGGGGAAAAACTGTTTTTT. This gives the protein CASSSLGEKLFF.

This chain connects TRBV2 to TRBJ1-6; D is perhaps TRBD1 (6 bases). Germline CDR1 reads SNHLY; CDR2 reads FYNNEI. V shed 2 bases and J shed 0 bases, with 8 bases lying between them. CDR3 size: 16 residues. The CDR3 coding sequence is TGTGCCAGCAGTGAACTGGGGGCCTCCTATAATTCACCCCTCCACTTT. Translated, it gives CASSELGASYNSPLHF.

This clone was observed once. The V gene is TRBV19, the J gene TRBJ2-4, with D unclear. The CDR3 runs 12 residues. Germline V lookup: CDR1 LNHDA, CDR2 SQIVND (reference sequence). The V and J ends lost 1 base and 9 bases respectively, with 7 bases between them. The CDR3 DNA reads TGTGCCAGTAGTATAGTCTCTAGCATTCAGTACTTC. Its translation is CASSIVSSIQYF.

The V and J genes are TRBV4-1 and TRBJ2-3; a possible D gene is TRBD1 (8 bases). Germline values: CDR1 MGHRA, CDR2 YSYEKL. V lost 6 bases and J 6 bases, leaving 22 bases between the germline ends. This CDR3 has 16 amino acids. CDR3 nucleotides: TGCGCCAGCAGTCGAAAGATAGACAGGGGAGGGGATACGCAGTATTTT. Encoded protein: CASSRKIDRGGDTQYF.

The J gene is TRBJ1-1, the V gene TRBV12-5; D may be TRBD1 (5 bases). The V gene lost 0 bases and the J gene lost 1 base, with 18 bases spanning the gap. Germline V lookup: CDR1 LGHNT, CDR2 FRNRAP. The CDR3 totals 18 residues. In DNA, the CDR3 is TGTGCTAGTGGTTTGGTACGGCAGGGCAACCGGGGGAACACTGAAGCTTTCTTT. This translates into CASGLVRQGNRGNTEAFF.

This rearrangement joins TRBV11-3 to TRBJ1-4; 8 bases are shared with TRBD1. Germline CDR1 reads SGHNT; CDR2 reads YENEEA. V was pared by 2 bases and J by 0 bases, with 5 bases of the junction left unmatched. The CDR3 runs 17 residues. CDR3 in DNA: TGTGCCAGCAGCTTAAGCGGACAGGGCCCAACTAATGAAAAACTGTTTTTT. This sequence encodes CASSLSGQGPTNEKLFF.

This clone was counted a single time. The V call is TRBV27, the J call TRBJ1-2; D gene ambiguous. The CDR3 has 12 residues. Deletions cut 5 bases from V and 8 bases from J, with 12 bases between. CDR1 MNHEY and CDR2 SMNVEV come from the germline V gene (reference sequence). The CDR3 sequence: CASSGNLRGYTF. CDR3 nucleotide sequence: TGTGCCAGCAGTGGTAATTTGAGGGGCTACACCTTC.

V usage is TRBV4-2 and J usage is TRBJ2-3; 10 nucleotides match TRBD2. CDR1 and CDR2 from the germline V gene are LGHNA and YNFKEQ. This CDR3 has 15 amino acids. V shed 4 bases and J 6 bases; nucleotides not matched to a gene: 7. The DNA of the CDR3 is TGTGCCAGCAGCCGCACCAGCGGGGGGGCGGATACGCAGTATTTT. It specifies CASSRTSGGADTQYF.

The chain links TRBV4-1 to TRBJ2-7; D uncertain. This CDR3 has 14 residues. The V gene's germline CDR1 is MGHRA and CDR2 YSYEKL. With 0 bases removed from V and 9 bases from J, the gap between germline ends came to 15 bases. CDR3 sequence reads: CASSQDLVAPPQYF. In nucleotides, the CDR3 is TGCGCCAGCAGCCAAGATTTGGTTGCGCCGCCGCAGTACTTC.

The J gene is TRBJ1-1, the V gene TRBV2; tentative D call: TRBD1 (5 bases). From germline, CDR1 is SNHLY and CDR2 FYNNEI. There are 13 residues in the CDR3. V was trimmed by 2 bases and J by 4 bases, leaving 8 bases between them. CDR3 residues: CASSEHRGTEAFF. CDR3 in DNA: TGTGCCAGCAGTGAACATAGGGGCACTGAAGCTTTCTTT.

V is TRBV9 and J is TRBJ1-2; D call uncertain. With 1 base removed from V and 14 bases from J, the gap between germline ends came to 12 bases. This CDR3 contains 11 residues. Germline V gene data show CDR1 as SGDLS and CDR2 as YYNGEE. CDR3 coding DNA: TGTGCCAGCAGCGTACCCAGTGACCTGACCTTC. Translating it yields CASSVPSDLTF.

The rearrangement joins TRBV15 to TRBJ1-5; D not resolved. Deletions cut 0 bases from V and 3 bases from J, with 3 bases between. The CDR3 has 13 residues. Germline CDR1 and CDR2: LNHNV and YYDKDF (reference sequence). The CDR3: CATSRDPNQPQHF. CDR3 bases: TGTGCCACCAGCAGAGACCCCAATCAGCCCCAGCATTTT.

This clone turned up a few times. The chain combines TRBV2 with TRBJ2-2, with D unresolved. The CDR3 has 16 residues. V dropped 7 bases and J dropped 3 bases, with 18 bases sitting between them. Germline V gene sequence: CDR1 SNHLY, CDR2 FYNNEI. CDR3 sequence (DNA): TGTGCCAGCACCGGACCTCTTGGATTAGACACCGGGGAGCTGTTTTTT. Protein sequence: CASTGPLGLDTGELFF. Complete variable domain (other parts from reference TRBV2 and TRBJ2-2): EPEVTQTPSHQVTQMGQEVILRCVPISNHLYFYWYRQILGQKVEFLVSFYNNEISEKSEIFDDQFSVERPDGSNFTLKIRSTKLEDSAMYFCASTGPLGLDTGELFFGEGSRLTVL.

The rearrangement joins TRBV18 to TRBJ1-3; D possibly corresponds to TRBD1 (6 bases). This CDR3 has 17 residues. Trimming stripped 2 bases from V and 4 bases from J, with 18 bases between. Germline V gene sequence: CDR1 KGHSH, CDR2 LQKENI. In DNA, the CDR3 is TGTGCCAGCTCACCAATCGGGTCCGGGACACCAGGAAACACCATATATTTT. As protein: CASSPIGSGTPGNTIYF.

This clone was picked up one time. V gene TRBV6-5 combines with J gene TRBJ2-2; no clear D gene. The CDR3 has 13 amino acids. CDR1 is MNHEY, CDR2 SVGAGI, per germline. The V end lost 0 bases, the J end lost 8 bases, and 7 bases lay between the germline ends. This chain's CDR3 is CASSYSVGGELFF. CDR3 nucleotides: TGTGCCAGCAGTTACTCGGTGGGAGGGGAGCTGTTTTTT.